Following are 19 T cell receptor beta chains from one sample sequenced in a study of T cell changes during pregnancy in multiple sclerosis. Sequenced by immunoSEQ multiplex PCR; TCRdb stores in-frame clones only, minus some. The sample contains about 20,000 clones, about 87% of which appear only once. The material was CD8+ T cells from peripheral blood mononuclear cells, obtained in the third trimester of pregnancy. These receptors were obtained from a female donor in good health, enrolled as a control in a pregnancy study.

Written as DNA, the CDR3 is TGTGCCAGCAGCACCCGACGGACTAGCGGGAGGGCTTTGTACGAGCAGTACTTC. As protein: CASSTRRTSGRALYEQYF. V and J are TRBV7-8 and TRBJ2-7; 15 nucleotides align to TRBD2. Germline values: CDR1 SGHVS, CDR2 FQNEAQ. Trimming removed 5 bases from V and 4 bases from J; junction bases left unmatched: 12. This CDR3 region has 18 residues. The variable domain in full, with the rest retrieved from reference TRBV7-8 and TRBJ2-7, is GAGVSQSPRYKVAKRGQDVALRCDPISGHVSLFWYQQALGQGPEFLTYFQNEAQLDKSGLPSDRFFAERPEGSVSTLKIQRTQQEDSAVYLCASSTRRTSGRALYEQYFGPGTRLTVT.

V gene TRBV6-1 combines with J gene TRBJ2-7; 7 bases fit TRBD1. Germline lookup yields CDR1 MNHNS and CDR2 SASEGT. The CDR3 has 14 residues. J gave up 2 bases and V 4 bases, and 5 bases lay outside the gene matches. In nucleotides, the CDR3 is TGTGCCAGCAGTGGGACAGGCAGAACCTACGAGCAGTACTTC. It codes for CASSGTGRTYEQYF.

The V gene is TRBV2, the J gene TRBJ2-1; 8 nucleotides align to TRBD2. Germline V gives CDR1 SNHLY, CDR2 FYNNEI. The junction had 7 bases not matched to a gene; V was cut back by 7 bases and J by 5 bases. This CDR3 contains 14 residues. The CDR3 protein is CASIKEAGDNEQFF. The CDR3 DNA reads TGTGCCAGCATTAAGGAAGCGGGGGACAATGAGCAGTTCTTC.

V and J are TRBV7-2 and TRBJ2-1, with 11 bases lining up with TRBD2. V dropped 3 bases and J dropped 7; count of bases not matched to a gene: 5. Germline V gene data show CDR1 as SGHTA and CDR2 as FQGNSA. The CDR3 length is 15 residues. In DNA, the CDR3 is TGTGCCAGCAGCTTGACTAGCGGGATGGGGAATGAGCAGTTCTTC. Its protein product is CASSLTSGMGNEQFF.

V gene TRBV5-1 combines with J gene TRBJ2-7; TRBD1 matches 7 bases. CDR1 is SGHRS and CDR2 is YFSETQ in the germline V gene. J was trimmed by 4 bases and V by 7 bases; bases with no gene match: 11. This CDR3 is 14 amino acids long. The CDR3 sequence is CASSSGTDQYEQYF. In DNA, the CDR3 is TGCGCCAGCTCCTCCGGGACAGATCAGTACGAGCAGTACTTC.

This sequence joins TRBV6-5 and TRBJ2-5; no clear D gene. Deletions cut 0 bases from V and 4 bases from J, with 12 bases between. The CDR3 runs 15 residues. Germline V gene lookup returns CDR1 MNHEY and CDR2 SVGAGI. CDR3 in DNA: TGTGCCAGCAGTTACTCTACTACGGCCCGAGAGACCCAGTACTTC. It specifies CASSYSTTARETQYF.

The chain links TRBV4-1 to TRBJ1-1, with D possibly being TRBD1 (6 bases). Germline V gene lookup returns CDR1 MGHRA and CDR2 YSYEKL. V lost 0 bases, J lost 4 bases, and 9 bases lay in between. The CDR3 is 14 amino acids. The DNA for the CDR3 is TGCGCCAGCAGCCAAGATCGCAGGGGCACTGAAGCTTTCTTT. Protein product: CASSQDRRGTEAFF.

The chain couples TRBV28 to TRBJ1-1; D might be TRBD1 (6 bases). Deletions cut 4 bases from V and 6 bases from J, with 15 bases between. Germline V lookup: CDR1 MDHEN, CDR2 SYDVKM. The CDR3 is 14 amino acids. Written as DNA, the CDR3 is TGTGCCAGCAGTTCAGGCGGGGGCGCCCCTGAAGCTTTCTTT. This codes for CASSSGGGAPEAFF.

The J gene is TRBJ1-4, the V gene TRBV5-6; D uncertain. V gave up 4 bases and J gave up 0 bases, with 13 bases separating them. Germline-derived CDR1 and CDR2 are SGHDT and YYEEEE. This CDR3 is 16 amino acids long. CDR3 nucleotide sequence: TGTGCCAGCAGCAGCCCTTCGTTCGCAACTAATGAAAAACTGTTTTTT. It encodes CASSSPSFATNEKLFF.

A word on this clone: It is unclear where the CDR3 begins or ends on the DNA, so no DNA is shown, and the CDR3 is as TCRdb lists it. This chain uses TRBV28 with TRBJ1-2; TRBD1 reflects the table's D call only, with no check against the DNA. The CDR3 contains 15 residues when both ends are counted. Per germline, CDR1 MDHEN and CDR2 SYDVKM. CDR3 region: CASSFGPGGNYGYTF.

J is TRBJ2-3 and V is TRBV4-1; D not certain. The germline V and J ends were trimmed by 2 bases and 0 bases, with 9 bases remaining between them. This CDR3 has 15 residues. Germline V CDR1 and CDR2: MGHRA, YSYEKL. The CDR3 loop is CASSQQAESTDTQYF. The CDR3, as DNA: TGCGCCAGCAGCCAACAGGCAGAGAGCACAGATACGCAGTATTTT.

The genes are TRBV19 and TRBJ1-2, with D possibly being TRBD1 (5 bases). The CDR3 totals 16 residues. The germline CDR1 and CDR2 sequences are LNHDA and SQIVND (reference sequence). V lost 2 bases and J 2 bases, leaving 15 bases between the germline ends. This CDR3 reads CASSISGTDLNYGYTF. For the CDR3, the DNA is TGTGCCAGTAGTATAAGCGGGACCGATTTGAACTATGGCTACACCTTC.

This clone was seen once. The chain recombines TRBV6-1 with TRBJ1-5; TRBD1 matches at 10 bases. This CDR3 region has 15 residues. V was clipped by 4 bases and J by 6 bases; unmatched bases: 6. Germline CDR1 MNHNS, CDR2 SASEGT. In DNA form, the CDR3 reads TGTGCCAGCAGTGTGGGGACAGGGGAGACTCAGCCCCAGCATTTT. Amino acids: CASSVGTGETQPQHF.

This clone showed up just once. In nucleotides, the CDR3 is TGTGCCAGCAGCCCCTGGACGGGAGGGCTCAATGAGCAGTTCTTC. It translates to CASSPWTGGLNEQFF. V is TRBV9 and J is TRBJ2-1; 8 bases are shared with TRBD2. Germline trimming cut 4 bases from V and 6 bases from J; bases unmatched to any gene: 9. This CDR3 contains 15 residues. Germline V gene sequence: CDR1 SGDLS, CDR2 YYNGEE.

As to this clone: It is likely a read error: a sequence one base away is far more abundant. The chain links TRBV7-9 to TRBJ2-1, with D possibly being TRBD1 (5 bases). This CDR3 comprises 12 residues. CDR1 SEHNR and CDR2 FQNEAQ come from the germline V gene (reference sequence). V lost 3 bases to trimming and J lost 6 bases, with 6 bases between them. The CDR3, as DNA: TGTGCCAGCAGCTTCAGGGTCAATGAGCAGTTCTTC. Its protein product is CASSFRVNEQFF. Looking up the rest from reference TRBV7-9 and TRBJ2-1 gives the full variable domain: DTGVSQNPRHKITKRGQNVTFRCDPISEHNRLYWYRQTLGQGPEFLTYFQNEAQLEKSRLLSDRFSAERPKGSFSTLEIQRTEQGDSAMYLCASSFRVNEQFFGPGTRLTVL.

CDR3 in DNA: TGTGCCAGTAGTATAGGGACAGTAAACACTGAAGCTTTCTTT. Its translation is CASSIGTVNTEAFF. This chain uses TRBV19 with TRBJ1-1, with a possible D match to TRBD1 (6 bases). The CDR3 runs 14 residues. V gave up 1 base and J gave up 2 bases, with 8 bases separating them. Germline V gene lookup returns CDR1 LNHDA and CDR2 SQIVND (reference sequence).

This chain uses TRBV5-1 with TRBJ2-3; 8 nucleotides line up with TRBD2. Germline loops: CDR1 SGHRS, CDR2 YFSETQ. V shed 0 bases and J 0 bases; nucleotides not matched to a gene: 9. The CDR3 sequence is 18 residues long. The CDR3 DNA reads as TGCGCCAGCAGCTTGGCGGGGGGGCGGGTCACTAGCACAGATACGCAGTATTTT. Protein product: CASSLAGGRVTSTDTQYF. The complete variable domain, with remaining parts taken from reference TRBV5-1 and TRBJ2-3, reads KAGVTQTPRYLIKTRGQQVTLSCSPISGHRSVSWYQQTPGQGLQFLFEYFSETQRNKGNFPGRFSGRQFSNSRSEMNVSTLELGDSALYLCASSLAGGRVTSTDTQYFGPGTRLTVL.

This chain uses TRBV15 with TRBJ2-7; TRBD1 matches at 8 bases. The CDR3 runs 16 residues. Per the germline V gene, CDR1 is LNHNV and CDR2 is YYDKDF (reference sequence). V dropped 5 bases and J dropped 0; count of bases not matched to a gene: 9. The CDR3 DNA is TGTGCCACCAGCGGCTTACAGGGGGACACCTCCTACGAGCAGTACTTC. This sequence encodes CATSGLQGDTSYEQYF.

The V gene is TRBV29-1, the J gene TRBJ2-1; 14 nucleotides line up with TRBD2. V was pared by 6 bases and J by 7 bases, with 5 bases of the junction left unmatched. This CDR3 has 14 amino acids. Germline V gene lookup returns CDR1 SQVTM and CDR2 ANQGSEA. The CDR3 region is CSVSGTSGSNEQFF. CDR3 sequence (DNA): TGCAGCGTCTCCGGGACTAGCGGGAGTAATGAGCAGTTCTTC.